This T cell receptor (beta chain) emerged from a study of regulatory T cells in long-lasting Graves disease. Notes on the study in general: Sampling was limited to peripheral blood rather than thyroid tissue. Relative to new patients (roughly 950), persistent patients exhibited greater sharing of public clonotypes (2,741). Persistent disease preferred TRBV28, TRBJ1-2 and TRBJ2-5; new disease, TRBV20-1 and TRBJ2-1.

The time point here: persistent/refractory GD, antithyroid drugs over 5 years with positive TRAb. Preparation of the TCR library used RNA extracted from PBMCs. The germline V and J ends were trimmed by 6 bases and 2 bases, with 7 bases remaining between them. Per the germline V gene, CDR1 is MDHEN and CDR2 is SYDVKM. The CDR3 covers 12 residues. This clonotype was recorded many times. The target antigen is unknown. Libraries of TCR beta came from iRepertoire HTBI primers plus Arm-PCR of CDR3 regions. One entry per CDR3 protein, called by TCRdb with MiXCR from the multiplex PCR reads. The repertoire consists of about 340,000 distinct CDR3 sequences, with around a fifth occurring once and the leading ten covering 25% to 30%.

The V and J genes are TRBV28 and TRBJ1-2, with D tentatively TRBD1 (6 bases). This sample comprised peripheral blood mononuclear cells (PBMCs), obtained when the disease was refractory, from a patient treated with antithyroid drugs. The TCR comes from a female donor with Graves disease. The CDR3: CASRTGNYGYTF. CDR3 coding DNA: TGTGCCAGCAGAACAGGGAACTATGGCTACACCTTC.